This is a list of T cell receptor beta chains from one sample in a study of T cell responses to AZD1222 COVID-19 vaccine. Sequencing used immunoSEQ multiplex PCR; TCRdb keeps in-frame clones, though not all of them. Here the sample spans roughly 100,000 clones, approximately 90% being singletons. The sample in question was peripheral blood, obtained on day 0 of AZD1222 vaccination. The receptor source for this set is an adult in good health. The conserved cysteine and the conserved F or W are not part of the CDR3 here. The D gene is left open where the match is weak.

d_gene | j_gene | v_gene | CDR3aa
TRBD2 | TRBJ2-1 | TRBV7-8 | ASSLELADNEQF
NA | TRBJ1-1 | TRBV7-2 | ASSSQGGAVKEAF
NA | TRBJ2-7 | TRBV2 | ASSEWSGSYEQY
TRBD1 | TRBJ2-5 | TRBV4-2 | ASSAAQGAGETQY
NA | TRBJ2-1 | TRBV10-2 | ASLRDSSTNEQF
NA | TRBJ2-3 | TRBV6-1 | ASSEDLTDTQY
TRBD2 | TRBJ2-3 | TRBV2 | ASSDVRTRTDTQY
NA | TRBJ2-7 | TRBV11-3 | ASSVTYSVLADEQY
NA | TRBJ1-6 | TRBV28 | ASRTATVNNSPLH
TRBD1 | TRBJ2-1 | TRBV27 | ASAHRGLDNEQF
TRBD1 | TRBJ1-2 | TRBV4-1 | ASSPGTGTEYGYT
TRBD2 | TRBJ2-4 | TRBV6-6 | ASSPRGTGNIQY
NA | TRBJ2-5 | TRBV5-1 | ASSYTSGIQETQY
TRBD1 | TRBJ1-2 | TRBV7-9 | ASSLLGQGDHTYGYT
TRBD2 | TRBJ2-3 | TRBV4-1 | ASSQDDERGWSTDTQY
NA | TRBJ1-1 | TRBV5-4 | ASSGPGGVAEAF
NA | TRBJ2-7 | TRBV27 | ASSRRPAYEQY
NA | TRBJ1-6 | TRBV4-1 | ASSQEGSISPLH
NA | TRBJ1-2 | TRBV12-3/TRBV12-4 | ASSLGGGSGYT
TRBD2 | TRBJ2-5 | TRBV6-2/TRBV6-3 | ASSREAGGVETQY
TRBD1 | TRBJ1-1 | TRBV7-9 | ASSPGGRTEAF
NA | TRBJ1-2 | TRBV6-5 | ASSYLQNYGYT